Below are 21 T cell receptor beta chains sequenced from a single sample in a study of cytomegalovirus exposure and HLA in healthy donors. PCR was performed using 60 Vbeta and 13 Jbeta primers. Data came from immunoSEQ multiplex PCR; TCRdb stores just in-frame clones and leaves some out. The sample shows around 40,000 clones, and about 6.2% sits with its ten largest clones. Sample: PBMCs. These receptors were taken from a human donor in good health.

The gene calls are TRBV19 and TRBJ2-7; D remains unclear. The length of the CDR3 is 15 residues. Trimming left V 3 bases short and J 0 bases short, with 12 bases between. Germline lookup yields CDR1 LNHDA and CDR2 SQIVND (reference sequence). CDR3 DNA: TGTGCCAGTAGTATTGGGCAGGCAATCTCCTACGAGCAGTACTTC. It codes for CASSIGQAISYEQYF.

The genes are TRBV5-4 and TRBJ2-5, with 8 bases fitting TRBD1. Per the germline V gene, CDR1 is SGHNT and CDR2 is YYREEE (reference sequence). The CDR3 consists of 13 residues. V shed 4 bases and J 5 bases; nucleotides not matched to a gene: 4. CDR3 nucleotide sequence: TGTGCCAGCAGCCAGGGGGCCGGGGAGACCCAGTACTTC. Translated: CASSQGAGETQYF.

The chain is built from TRBV7-2 and TRBJ1-1; D remains unclear. This CDR3 is built from 14 residues. Germline V lookup: CDR1 SGHTA, CDR2 FQGNSA. V was cut by 3 bases and J by 8 bases, with 16 bases left in between. The CDR3 region is CASSFDGGLREAFF. The CDR3 DNA reads TGTGCCAGCAGCTTCGACGGTGGGCTAAGGGAAGCTTTCTTT.

The CDR3 nucleotides are TGTGCCAGCAGTTACCGGGCGGGACAGGGGACCCACGAGCAGTACTTC. As protein: CASSYRAGQGTHEQYF. This chain uses TRBV6-5 with TRBJ2-7, with 10 nucleotides matching TRBD1. V was clipped by 2 bases and J by 5 bases; unmatched bases: 9. CDR1 MNHEY and CDR2 SVGAGI come from the germline V gene. The CDR3 runs 16 residues.

The chain carries TRBV19 and TRBJ2-2; 10 bases line up with TRBD2. J lost 2 bases, V lost 4 bases, and 7 bases had no gene match. Germline V lookup: CDR1 LNHDA, CDR2 SQIVND (reference sequence). The CDR3 totals 17 residues. The CDR3 sequence is CASSTLGLADNTGELFF. The CDR3 DNA follows: TGTGCCAGTAGTACCCTCGGACTAGCGGACAACACCGGGGAGCTGTTTTTT.

The chain is built from TRBV20-1 and TRBJ2-3; 7 bases align to TRBD2. The CDR3 has 11 residues. The V gene end was trimmed by 3 bases and the J gene end by 6 bases; junction bases not matched to a gene: 0. CDR1 is DFQATT, CDR2 SNEGSKA, per germline (reference sequence). The CDR3, as DNA: TGCAGTGCTAGGCGGGGGGATACGCAGTATTTT. This sequence encodes CSARRGDTQYF.

V usage is TRBV7-3 and J usage is TRBJ1-1; TRBD1 matches at 8 bases. V gave up 3 bases and J gave up 1 base; unmatched junction bases: 4. Per germline, CDR1 SGHTA and CDR2 FQGTGA. This CDR3 has 15 amino acids. DNA for the CDR3: TGTGCCAGCAGCTTCCGACAGGGGACGAACACTGAAGCTTTCTTT. Amino acids: CASSFRQGTNTEAFF.

The chain uses TRBV11-1 and TRBJ2-7; 8 bases align to TRBD2. The length of the CDR3 is 13 residues. V was pared by 5 bases and J by 7 bases, with 7 bases of the junction left unmatched. From germline, CDR1 is SGHAT and CDR2 FQDESV (reference sequence). CDR3 loop: CASSHPGGQEQYF. The DNA for the CDR3 is TGTGCCAGCAGCCACCCGGGGGGGCAGGAGCAGTACTTC.

CDR3 sequence (DNA): TGTGCCAGCAGTGAAGGGGTAGGAGGGCGGGAGACCCAGTACTTC. It specifies CASSEGVGGRETQYF. The chain joins TRBV2 to TRBJ2-5; maybe TRBD2 (6 bases). This CDR3 region has 15 residues. Trimming shortened V by 1 base and J by 5 bases, and 14 bases separated the two germline ends. CDR1 SNHLY and CDR2 FYNNEI come from the germline V gene.

V gene TRBV9 combines with J gene TRBJ1-1; D not certain. CDR1 and CDR2 from the germline V gene are SGDLS and YYNGEE. Between the trimmed V and J ends, which lost 4 bases and 1 base, there was a span of 8 bases. The length of the CDR3 is 13 residues. The CDR3 bases are TGTGCCAGCAGCAAGAGTCCGAACACTGAAGCTTTCTTT. It yields the protein CASSKSPNTEAFF.

V and J are TRBV11-3 and TRBJ2-3; a weak D match, TRBD2 (6 bases). The CDR3 runs to 15 residues. The V gene's germline CDR1 is SGHNT and CDR2 YENEEA. Trimming stripped 5 bases from V and 1 base from J, with 13 bases between. CDR3 loop: CASSKAGAGTDTQYF. DNA of the CDR3: TGTGCCAGCAGCAAAGCGGGCGCCGGCACAGATACGCAGTATTTT.

The chain links TRBV30 to TRBJ2-1; TRBD1 aligns across 8 bases. The CDR3 runs to 15 residues. V gave up 3 bases and J gave up 4 bases; unmatched junction bases: 8. Germline CDR1 is GTSNPN and CDR2 is SVGIG (reference sequence). The CDR3 spells CAWSSTGVRYNEQFF. CDR3 DNA sequence: TGTGCCTGGAGCTCGACAGGGGTAAGGTACAATGAGCAGTTCTTC.

The chain combines TRBV9 with TRBJ2-3; a possible D gene is TRBD1 (5 bases). V gave up 1 base and J gave up 2 bases, with 11 bases separating them. The CDR3 is made up of 15 amino acids. The germline gives CDR1 SGDLS, CDR2 YYNGEE. DNA of the CDR3: TGTGCCAGCAGCGTATATGGACACTTCACAGATACGCAGTATTTT. It specifies CASSVYGHFTDTQYF.

The chain employs TRBV10-3 and TRBJ2-1; TRBD1 aligns across 8 bases. The CDR3 runs to 14 residues. J was trimmed by 2 bases and V by 10 bases; bases with no gene match: 7. Germline V CDR1 and CDR2: ENHRY, SYGVKD. For the CDR3, the DNA is TGTGCCACCCGGGACAGGTCTACCTACAATGAGCAGTTCTTC. It specifies CATRDRSTYNEQFF.

The chain joins TRBV5-1 to TRBJ1-4; 8 nucleotides align to TRBD1. Germline V CDR1 and CDR2: SGHRS, YFSETQ. Trimming took 1 base from V and 5 from J; bases not matched to a gene: 4. The CDR3 is 15 residues long. This chain's CDR3 is CASSLTGTGNEKLFF. The CDR3 nucleotides read TGCGCCAGCAGCTTGACCGGGACAGGAAATGAAAAACTGTTTTTT. The variable domain in full, with the rest retrieved from reference TRBV5-1 and TRBJ1-4, is KAGVTQTPRYLIKTRGQQVTLSCSPISGHRSVSWYQQTPGQGLQFLFEYFSETQRNKGNFPGRFSGRQFSNSRSEMNVSTLELGDSALYLCASSLTGTGNEKLFFGSGTQLSVL.

This chain links TRBV28 with TRBJ1-3; 9 bases align to TRBD1. V gave up 5 bases and J gave up 2 bases; unmatched junction bases: 1. This CDR3 is 14 amino acids long. Germline values: CDR1 MDHEN, CDR2 SYDVKM. The CDR3 bases are TGTGCCAGCAGTACAGGGGGCGCTGGAAACACCATATATTTT. Its protein is CASSTGGAGNTIYF.

V usage is TRBV19 and J usage is TRBJ1-2; D is ambiguous. Germline lookup yields CDR1 LNHDA and CDR2 SQIVND (reference sequence). The CDR3 covers 13 residues. V shed 7 bases and J shed 1 base, with 10 bases lying between them. Here the CDR3 reads CASNPASNYGYTF. As DNA, the CDR3 is TGTGCCAGTAACCCGGCTAGTAACTATGGCTACACCTTC.

CDR3 nucleotide sequence: TGCGCCAGCAGCTTGGACGGGACAGGTTATTCACCCCTCCACTTT. Protein sequence: CASSLDGTGYSPLHF. The chain recombines TRBV5-1 with TRBJ1-6, with 8 bases that match TRBD1. The germline gives CDR1 SGHRS, CDR2 YFSETQ. V was clipped by 0 bases and J by 8 bases; unmatched bases: 4. This CDR3 has 15 amino acids.

The CDR3 loop reads CASSWDRPHTGELFF. The CDR3 region has the DNA TGTGCCAGCAGTTGGGACAGACCCCACACCGGGGAGCTGTTTTTT. The chain joins TRBV27 to TRBJ2-2; 7 nucleotides line up with TRBD1. The ends lost 4 bases at V and 3 bases at J; junction bases unmatched: 5. This CDR3 is 15 amino acids long. Germline CDR1 and CDR2: MNHEY and SMNVEV (reference sequence).

The chain combines TRBV6-4 with TRBJ1-2; 8 bases match TRBD1. Looked up from germline, CDR1 is MRHNA and CDR2 is SNTAGT. This CDR3 has 13 amino acids. The trim removed 6 bases at V and 5 bases at J, leaving 5 bases unmatched. The CDR3 coding sequence is TGTGCCAGCAGCTCTGACAGGGGATATGGCTACACCTTC. It specifies CASSSDRGYGYTF.

The V and J genes are TRBV6-1 and TRBJ2-3; weak D call: TRBD2 (6 bases). V shed 8 bases and J shed 8 bases, with 17 bases lying between them. Per germline, CDR1 MNHNS and CDR2 SASEGT. CDR3 size: 13 residues. The CDR3, as DNA: TGTGCCAGCTTTACCGGGTTGGGGGGTACGCAGTATTTT. It translates to CASFTGLGGTQYF.